A single T cell receptor (beta chain) is shown here with its context. Antigen specificity is unknown. PCR employed 60 Vbeta and 13 Jbeta primers. In the source study's methods: The count from a later analysis was some 76 million unique TCR beta chains, around 11 million of them shared. Clones were sequenced by immunoSEQ multiplex PCR, and TCRdb holds only the in-frame ones, with some missing. The V and J calls and clone size are taken from that table; D and trimming were inferred from the DNA. The sample lists under 130,000 clones, less than 80% occurring once. The data originate from a study of cytomegalovirus exposure and HLA in healthy donors. About the study: Among the approximately 400 genotyped donors, approximately 80% were placed in the Caucasian-associated ancestry cluster.

The CDR3 has 13 amino acids. V was shortened by 6 bases and J by 9 bases, with 17 bases between the two germline ends. Looked up from germline, CDR1 is WNHNN and CDR2 is SYGVQD (reference sequence). Study conclusions and caveats: A later analysis by the authors found several of the most significant clusters apparently linked to common viral pathogens.

Sample: PBMCs. This clonotype originated in a young man in good health and CMV-seronegative. This chain joins TRBV10-1 and TRBJ1-2, with D possibly being TRBD1 (6 bases). The CDR3 loop is CASSRQKTGSYTF. For the CDR3, the DNA is TGCGCCAGCAGCCGTCAGAAGACAGGCAGCTACACCTTC.